This is a list of T cell receptor beta chains from one sample in a study of cytomegalovirus exposure and HLA in healthy donors. Here immunoSEQ multiplex PCR was the method, and the copy in TCRdb shows in-frame clones only, minus some. The profile covers around 150,000 clones, with 60% to 80% appearing a single time and over 2% taken by the ten largest. Specimen: PBMCs. Every receptor here comes from a man aged 25 to 45 in good health and CMV-seronegative. Each CDR3 is given with its conserved first and last residue. The D gene is left open where the match is weak. Size is omitted from some rows. Given values are once, few, many or a class for expanded clones.

j_call,clone_size,v_call,d_call,cdr3_aa,cdr3_nt
TRBJ2-1,NA,TRBV9,TRBD2,CASSVATSGVLSYNEQFF,TGTGCCAGCAGCGTAGCGACTAGCGGGGTACTCTCCTACAATGAGCAGTTCTTC
TRBJ2-3,few,TRBV10-3,NA,CAIRLALGEGGDTDTQYF,TGTGCCATCAGACTAGCCCTGGGAGAAGGAGGTGACACAGATACGCAGTATTTT
TRBJ2-3,NA,TRBV4-2,TRBD2,CASSQEAGDLEGTQYF,TGTGCCAGCAGCCAAGAAGCGGGAGACCTAGAGGGTACGCAGTATTTT
TRBJ2-1,NA,TRBV27,NA,CASRLQGNEQFF,TGTGCCAGCAGGCTCCAGGGAAATGAGCAGTTCTTC
TRBJ2-5,NA,TRBV2,NA,CASSELGEETQYF,TGTGCCAGCAGTGAGCTAGGTGAAGAGACCCAGTACTTC
TRBJ1-1,NA,TRBV28,TRBD1,CASSLGQGGPEAFF,TGTGCCAGCAGTTTAGGACAGGGAGGTCCTGAAGCTTTCTTT
TRBJ2-2,NA,TRBV19,TRBD1,CASSYRTGNTGELFF,TGTGCCAGTAGTTATAGGACAGGAAACACCGGGGAGCTGTTTTTT
TRBJ2-7,NA,TRBV27,TRBD2,CASSPRLLAGGWYEQYF,TGTGCCAGCAGTCCCCGACTACTAGCGGGAGGGTGGTACGAGCAGTACTTC
TRBJ1-1,NA,TRBV19,NA,CASSSYSGGPFMNTEAFF,TGTGCCAGTAGTAGCTATTCGGGGGGCCCCTTCATGAACACTGAAGCTTTCTTT
TRBJ2-3,once,TRBV30,NA,CAWSVHGTDTQYF,TGTGCCTGGAGTGTACATGGCACAGATACGCAGTATTTT
TRBJ2-4,once,TRBV5-1,NA,CASSWESQAKNIQYF,TGCGCCAGCAGCTGGGAGTCTCAGGCCAAAAACATTCAGTACTTC
TRBJ2-7,NA,TRBV27,TRBD2,CASSPLGLAGVGEQYF,TGTGCCAGCAGTCCCCTAGGATTAGCGGGAGTTGGGGAGCAGTACTTC
TRBJ2-3,NA,TRBV5-1,TRBD1,CASSEPWDRGSTDTQYF,TGCGCCAGCAGCGAGCCCTGGGACAGGGGTAGCACAGATACGCAGTATTTT
TRBJ2-7,NA,TRBV7-6,TRBD2,CASSVREGSRGTYEQYF,TGTGCCAGCAGCGTACGGGAGGGTAGTAGGGGTACCTACGAGCAGTACTTC
TRBJ2-7,NA,TRBV9,NA,CASSAGHSASYEQYF,TGTGCCAGCAGCGCGGGACACTCCGCCTCCTACGAGCAGTACTTC
TRBJ2-5,NA,TRBV5-1,TRBD1,CASSASRGPQETQYF,TGCGCCAGCAGCGCCTCCAGGGGGCCCCAAGAGACCCAGTACTTC
TRBJ2-2,NA,TRBV6-5,TRBD1,CASSYSETGGTGELFF,TGTGCCAGCAGTTACTCGGAGACAGGGGGAACCGGGGAGCTGTTTTTT
TRBJ2-7,NA,TRBV10-1,TRBD1,CASSDQDRGSEQYF,TGCGCCAGCAGTGATCAGGACAGGGGCAGCGAGCAGTACTTC
TRBJ1-1,NA,TRBV7-9,TRBD1,CASSSRTGLGNTEAFF,TGTGCCAGCAGCTCAAGGACAGGTCTCGGGAACACTGAAGCTTTCTTT
TRBJ2-1,NA,TRBV4-1,NA,CASSQDGSSYNEQFF,TGCGCCAGCAGCCAAGACGGGAGCTCCTACAATGAGCAGTTCTTC
TRBJ1-4,NA,TRBV7-8,NA,CASSLGVRREKLFF,TGTGCCAGCAGCTTAGGGGTGAGGAGAGAAAAACTGTTTTTT
TRBJ1-1,NA,TRBV6-6,TRBD1,CARLKGTGEAFF,TGTGCCAGGCTAAAGGGGACAGGTGAAGCTTTCTTT
TRBJ2-3,NA,TRBV7-3,TRBD2,CASSLGVGTSKSNTQYF,TGTGCCAGCAGCTTAGGGGTTGGGACTAGTAAGTCGAATACGCAGTATTTT
TRBJ2-1,NA,TRBV30,NA,CAWSDGGGYNEQFF,TGTGCCTGGAGTGATGGGGGCGGATACAATGAGCAGTTCTTC
TRBJ2-2,NA,TRBV9,NA,CASSASTPNTGELFF,TGTGCCAGCAGCGCCTCTACCCCGAACACCGGGGAGCTGTTTTTT
TRBJ2-1,NA,TRBV4-2,TRBD2,CASSQENRQRGANEQFF,TGTGCCAGCAGCCAAGAGAATCGCCAGCGGGGGGCCAATGAGCAGTTCTTC
TRBJ2-7,NA,TRBV13,TRBD2,CASSRNGLAGGISYEQYF,TGTGCCAGCAGCAGAAATGGATTAGCGGGAGGGATCAGTTACGAGCAGTACTTC
TRBJ1-1,few,TRBV7-2,NA,CASSLAPRRGGTEAFF,TGTGCCAGCAGCTTAGCGCCGCGGCGGGGGGGCACTGAAGCTTTCTTT
TRBJ2-5,NA,TRBV11-2,TRBD2,CASSLQVAGMTQETQYF,TGTGCCAGCAGCTTACAAGTAGCGGGAATGACCCAAGAGACCCAGTACTTC
TRBJ1-4,few,TRBV5-1,NA,CASSKSGALANEKLFF,TGCGCCAGCAGCAAATCAGGGGCGCTGGCTAATGAAAAACTGTTTTTT
TRBJ1-1,NA,TRBV11-1,TRBD1,CASSITGGSDTEAFF,TGTGCCAGCAGCATAACAGGGGGCAGCGACACTGAAGCTTTCTTT
TRBJ1-2,NA,TRBV5-1,NA,CASSLGQADYGYTF,TGCGCCAGCAGCTTGGGGCAGGCAGACTATGGCTACACCTTC
TRBJ2-1,NA,TRBV9,TRBD1,CASSVDGRGPPGIDEQFF,TGTGCCAGCAGCGTAGATGGCAGGGGGCCCCCTGGAATCGATGAGCAGTTCTTC
TRBJ2-2,NA,TRBV5-1,NA,CASSLTGMGTGELFF,TGCGCCAGCAGCTTGACAGGGATGGGTACCGGGGAGCTGTTTTTT
TRBJ2-3,NA,TRBV11-1,TRBD1,CASGPSRDSGTQYF,TGTGCCAGCGGACCAAGCAGGGACAGTGGTACGCAGTATTTT
TRBJ2-1,NA,TRBV27,TRBD1,CASSLQTGYNEQFF,TGTGCCAGCAGTTTACAGACAGGGTACAATGAGCAGTTCTTC
TRBJ2-1,NA,TRBV5-1,TRBD1,CASSTDRVNEQFF,TGCGCCAGCAGCACTGACAGGGTCAATGAGCAGTTCTTC
TRBJ2-3,NA,TRBV5-8,TRBD1,CASSLRGQGVDTQYF,TGTGCCAGCAGCCTCAGGGGGCAAGGAGTAGATACGCAGTATTTT
TRBJ2-1,NA,TRBV7-8,TRBD1,CASSWGTTGGNEQFF,TGTGCCAGCAGCTGGGGAACGACAGGGGGCAATGAGCAGTTCTTC
TRBJ1-5,few,TRBV6-6,TRBD1,CASSRSGTGFQPQHF,TGTGCCAGCAGTCGATCCGGGACAGGGTTTCAGCCCCAGCATTTT
TRBJ2-1,NA,TRBV7-6,TRBD1,CASSLAKGQAYNEQFF,TGTGCCAGCAGCTTAGCGAAAGGACAGGCCTACAATGAGCAGTTCTTC
TRBJ2-2,few,TRBV2,NA,CASRDSSNTGELFF,TGTGCCAGCAGAGACAGTTCAAACACCGGGGAGCTGTTTTTT